This TCR beta chain was identified in a study of T cells in localized non-small cell lung cancer (dated by TCRdb to about 2020). General notes on the study: The study analyzed T cell repertoires of 236 early-stage NSCLC patients, comparing tumors and uninvolved tumor-adjacent lungs. A mean age of around 66 years was recorded for the NSCLC patients, of whom more than 120 were male and more than 85 were female. The cohort comprised 200 to 300 treatment-naïve NSCLC patients with resected, localized lung tumors. The research as a whole found: Uninvolved tumor-adjacent lung showed the highest T cell clonality, higher than tumor, which suggests more focused antigenic responses in the uninvolved tumor-adjacent lung. Because of the exploratory design, TCR variables were selected using unadjusted p-values without false-discovery rate correction. Higher T cell density in blood was associated with longer overall survival, whereas higher clonality in adjacent lung was associated with shorter survival. Because multi-region sequencing of the tumors was not done, intratumor heterogeneity could not be ruled out. A median of 57 of the top 100 tumor clones were detected in paired uninvolved adjacent lung, and under 30 of these tumor clones were also found among the top 100 clones of the paired uninvolved adjacent lung.

TCR beta CDR3 regions were sequenced from DNA using the immunoSEQ Assay. From the authors' description of their analysis: To compute T cell density, TCR beta template counts were normalized to usable DNA, which was estimated by amplifying housekeeping genes. Richness was estimated using the preseqR package, with extrapolation to 400,000 templates for PBMC samples and to 120,000 templates for tissue samples. Clonality was taken to be one minus Pielou's evenness. Tissue-enriched TCRs were identified through differential abundance testing performed on productive amino-acid clonotypes, with a minimum total count of 5 and an alpha of 0.1. The Jaccard Index and the Morisita Overlap Index were used to measure how much the repertoires overlapped between compartments. TCR beta CDR3s were clustered by GLIPH together with public tetramer-defined viral CDR3s, and at least three viral sequences plus V-gene enrichment were required for viral motifs. TCRdb holds this immuneACCESS table with in-frame rearrangements only. Some clones are missing; in checked studies, unresolved V genes explain under half, and the rest has no known cause. Clone size and the V and J calls come from that table; the DNA yielded D and trimming. The sample yields tens of thousands of clones; around 86% were counted once. The ten biggest clones cover around 4.2% of the sample.

The germline V gene (reference sequence) supplies CDR1 GTSNPN and CDR2 SVGIG. The junction shows trimming of 2 bases on V and 7 bases on J, and the gene matches do not reach 7 bases of it. The CDR3, from cysteine to phenylalanine, totals 14 residues. Only CDR3 DNA remains: 42 bases, in frame from the first base. At diagnosis, peripheral blood, uninvolved tumor-adjacent lung and tumor were collected and stored as a combination of fresh-frozen and FFPE material. Blood samples were analyzed as peripheral blood mononuclear cells for TCR repertoire profiling. Comment on this clone: No antigen is known for it. No qualities accompany the bases; no much larger clone lies one base away.

The sequence is built from TRBV30 and TRBJ2-1, with 8 middle bases fitting TRBD2. Here the sequenced sample was peripheral blood, taken before any cancer treatment. The receptor's source is a male donor older than 55 with stage III lung adenocarcinoma. The CDR3 loop reads CAWSPGRAQNEQFF. The base sequence is TGTGCCTGGAGTCCCGGGAGGGCCCAGAATGAGCAGTTCTTC.